This T cell receptor beta chain appears in the sequencing data of a study of early T cells in non-severe SARS-CoV-2 infection. The study, taken as a whole, reports: A preference for anti-spike CD8 responses marked VDJdb matching, which missed private and CD4 specificities.

Individual cDNA molecules each received unique molecular identifiers attached to them. A single record per CDR3 protein comes from TCRdb applying MiXCR to the 5' RACE reads. The sample lists around 99,000 distinct CDR3 sequences, approximately 10% seen once, with approximately 7.3% in the top ten. In germline, CDR1 is SGHAT, CDR2 FQNNGV. CDR3 length: 16 residues. V gave up 0 bases and J gave up 5 bases; unmatched junction bases: 4. There are many counts of this clonotype. The antigen remains undetermined. The source material was whole blood. The chain joins TRBV11-2 to TRBJ2-2, with TRBD1 matching over 9 bases. This TCR was recovered from an adult who was a healthcare worker with PCR-confirmed SARS-CoV-2 infection or an uninfected control (not recorded which). The CDR3 loop reads CASSLDPGTGTGELFF. CDR3 coding DNA: TGTGCCAGCAGCTTAGATCCCGGGACAGGGACCGGGGAGCTGTTTTTT.